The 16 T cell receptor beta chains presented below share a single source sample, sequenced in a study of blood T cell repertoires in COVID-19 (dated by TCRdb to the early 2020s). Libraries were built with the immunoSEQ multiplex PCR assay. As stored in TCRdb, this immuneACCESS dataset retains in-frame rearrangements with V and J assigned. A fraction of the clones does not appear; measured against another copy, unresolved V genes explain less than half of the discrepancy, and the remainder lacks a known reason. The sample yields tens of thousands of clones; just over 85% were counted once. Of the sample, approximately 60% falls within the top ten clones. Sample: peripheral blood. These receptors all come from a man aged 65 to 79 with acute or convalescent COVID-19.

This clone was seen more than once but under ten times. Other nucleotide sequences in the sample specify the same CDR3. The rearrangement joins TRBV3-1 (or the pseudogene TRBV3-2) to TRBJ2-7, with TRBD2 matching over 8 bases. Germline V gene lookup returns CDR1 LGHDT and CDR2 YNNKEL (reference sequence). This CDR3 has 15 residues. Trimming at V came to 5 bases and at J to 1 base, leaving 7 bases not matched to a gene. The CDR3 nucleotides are TGTGCCAGCAGCTCGGACGGGGGGGGTTCCTACGAGCAGTACTTC. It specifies CASSSDGGGSYEQYF.

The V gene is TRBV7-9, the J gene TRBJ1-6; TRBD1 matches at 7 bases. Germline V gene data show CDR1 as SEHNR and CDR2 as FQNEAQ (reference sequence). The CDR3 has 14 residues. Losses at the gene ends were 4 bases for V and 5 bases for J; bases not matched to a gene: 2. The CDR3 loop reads CASSSGQNNSPLHF. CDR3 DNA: TGTGCCAGCAGCTCGGGACAGAATAATTCACCCCTCCACTTT.

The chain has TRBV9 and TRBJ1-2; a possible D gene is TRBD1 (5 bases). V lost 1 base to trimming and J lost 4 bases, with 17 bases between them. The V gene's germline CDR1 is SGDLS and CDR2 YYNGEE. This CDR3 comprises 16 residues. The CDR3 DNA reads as TGTGCCAGCAGCGTATCTCCGCGTGGGCAGGGCTATGGCTACACCTTC. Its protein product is CASSVSPRGQGYGYTF.

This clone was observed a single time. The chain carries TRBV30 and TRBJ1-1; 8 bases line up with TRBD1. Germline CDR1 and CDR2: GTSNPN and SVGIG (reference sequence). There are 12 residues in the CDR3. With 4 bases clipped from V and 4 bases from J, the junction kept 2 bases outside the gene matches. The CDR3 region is CAWITGGTEAFF. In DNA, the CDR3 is TGTGCCTGGATAACAGGGGGCACTGAAGCTTTCTTT.

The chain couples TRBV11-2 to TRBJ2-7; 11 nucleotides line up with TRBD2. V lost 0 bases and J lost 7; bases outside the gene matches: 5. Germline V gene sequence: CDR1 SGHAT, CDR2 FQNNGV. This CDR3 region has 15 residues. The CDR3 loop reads CASSLDAGTSGEQYF. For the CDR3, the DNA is TGTGCCAGCAGCTTAGACGCCGGGACTAGCGGTGAGCAGTACTTC.

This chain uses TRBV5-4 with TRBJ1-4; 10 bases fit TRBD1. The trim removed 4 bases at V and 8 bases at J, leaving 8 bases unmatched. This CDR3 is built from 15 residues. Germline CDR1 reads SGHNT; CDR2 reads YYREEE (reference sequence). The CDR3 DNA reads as TGTGCCAGCAGCCTTACCGGGACAGGGGACGAAAAACTGTTTTTT. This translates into CASSLTGTGDEKLFF. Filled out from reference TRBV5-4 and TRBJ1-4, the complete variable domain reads ETGVTQSPTHLIKTRGQQVTLRCSSQSGHNTVSWYQQALGQGPQFIFQYYREEENGRGNFPPRFSGLQFPNYSSELNVNALELDDSALYLCASSLTGTGDEKLFFGSGTQLSVL.

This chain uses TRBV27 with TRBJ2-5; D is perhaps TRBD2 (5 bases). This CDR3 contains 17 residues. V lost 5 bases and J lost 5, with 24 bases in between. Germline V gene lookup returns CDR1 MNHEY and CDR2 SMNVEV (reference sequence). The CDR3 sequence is CASSPIPRGPVRETQYF. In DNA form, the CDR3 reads TGTGCCAGCAGTCCCATCCCCAGAGGGCCGGTTCGCGAGACCCAGTACTTC.

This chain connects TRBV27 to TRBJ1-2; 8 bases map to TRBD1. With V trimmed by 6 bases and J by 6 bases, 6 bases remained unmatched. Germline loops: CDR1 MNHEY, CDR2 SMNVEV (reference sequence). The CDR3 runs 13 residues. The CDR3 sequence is CASSWTGLDGYTF. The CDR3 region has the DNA TGTGCCAGCAGCTGGACAGGGTTGGATGGCTACACCTTC.

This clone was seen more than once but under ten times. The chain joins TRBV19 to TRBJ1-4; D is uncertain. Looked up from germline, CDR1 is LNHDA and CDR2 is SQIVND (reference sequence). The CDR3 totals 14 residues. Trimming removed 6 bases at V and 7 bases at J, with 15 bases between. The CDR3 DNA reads TGTGCCAGTAGCGATGCGAGTGCGGGTGAAAAACTGTTTTTT. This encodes CASSDASAGEKLFF.

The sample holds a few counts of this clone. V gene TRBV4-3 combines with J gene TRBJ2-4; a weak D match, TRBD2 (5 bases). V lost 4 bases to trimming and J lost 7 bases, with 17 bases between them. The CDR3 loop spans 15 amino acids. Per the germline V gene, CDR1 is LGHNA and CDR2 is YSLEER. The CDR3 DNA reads TGCGCCAGCAGCCTCAACAGCGGTGCGGGTAACATTCAGTACTTC. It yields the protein CASSLNSGAGNIQYF.

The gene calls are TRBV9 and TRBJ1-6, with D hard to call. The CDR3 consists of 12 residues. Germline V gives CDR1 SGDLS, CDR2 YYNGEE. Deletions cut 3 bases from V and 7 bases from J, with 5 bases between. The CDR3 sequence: CASSAQNSPLHF. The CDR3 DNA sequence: TGTGCCAGCAGCGCCCAAAATTCACCCCTCCACTTT.

CDR3 sequence: CASSLVGQTYGYTF. The CDR3 DNA sequence: TGTGCCAGCAGCTTGGTGGGACAGACCTATGGCTACACCTTC. The chain is built from TRBV5-6 and TRBJ1-2, with 7 bases identical to TRBD1. The CDR3 spans 14 residues. Trimming removed 0 bases from V and 4 bases from J; junction bases left unmatched: 3. The V gene's germline CDR1 is SGHDT and CDR2 YYEEEE.

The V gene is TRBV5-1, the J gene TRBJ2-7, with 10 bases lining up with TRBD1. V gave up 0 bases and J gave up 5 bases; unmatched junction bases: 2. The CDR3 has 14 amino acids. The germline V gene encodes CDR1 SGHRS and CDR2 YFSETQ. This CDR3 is CASSLGQGADEQYF. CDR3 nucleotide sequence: TGCGCCAGCAGCTTGGGACAGGGGGCCGACGAGCAGTACTTC.

The CDR3 sequence is CASSPGQYEQYF. DNA of the CDR3: TGTGCCAGCTCACCAGGACAGTACGAGCAGTACTTC. The J gene is TRBJ2-7, the V gene TRBV18, with D perhaps TRBD1 (6 bases). The CDR3 runs 12 residues. With 2 bases removed from V and 4 bases from J, the gap between germline ends came to 6 bases. Germline V gene sequence: CDR1 KGHSH, CDR2 LQKENI.

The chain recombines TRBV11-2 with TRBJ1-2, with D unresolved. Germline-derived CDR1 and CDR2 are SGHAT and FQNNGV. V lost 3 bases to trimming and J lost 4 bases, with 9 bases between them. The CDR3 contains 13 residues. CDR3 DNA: TGTGCCAGCAGCTTTTCAGGCACCTATGGCTACACCTTC. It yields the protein CASSFSGTYGYTF.

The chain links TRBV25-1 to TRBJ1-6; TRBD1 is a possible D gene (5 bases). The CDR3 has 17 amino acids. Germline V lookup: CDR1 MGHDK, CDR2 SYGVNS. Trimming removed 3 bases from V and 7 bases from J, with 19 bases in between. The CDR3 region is CASSEVRRDGRNSPLHF. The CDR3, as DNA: TGTGCCAGCAGTGAGGTTCGCAGGGACGGGAGGAATTCACCCCTCCACTTT.